These T cell receptor beta chains were read from a single sample in a study of shared clonotypes between healthy human individuals. Method: immunoSEQ multiplex PCR; TCRdb's copy keeps in-frame clones and lacks some. The sample yields about 2.2 million clones, 90% to 95% seen once. The sequenced sample consisted of naive CD8+ T cells from PBMCs. The receptors come from a man between 18 and 29 years old in good health. Some clones in this sample may be carry-over from other donors' samples. CDR3s include the opening cysteine and the closing phenylalanine or tryptophan. D genes are given only for firm matches. A row's size may be missing; if present it is once, few, many or a size class.

D | J | V | size | DNA | CDR3
TRBD1 | TRBJ1-2 | TRBV19 | NA | TGTGCCAGTAGTACAAAGACAGGGTCGTTTGGCTACACCTTC | CASSTKTGSFGYTF
TRBD1 | TRBJ1-2 | TRBV7-9 | NA | TGTGCCAGCAGTCCGGACAGGGGACTGCATGGCTACACCTTC | CASSPDRGLHGYTF
NA | TRBJ2-1 | TRBV7-9 | NA | TGTGCCAGCAGCTTCGGGAGCCCGACTAGTAATGAGCAGTTCTTC | CASSFGSPTSNEQFF
NA | TRBJ1-2 | TRBV28 | NA | TGTGCCAGCAGTGTACAGGGACTCCGGAACTCTGGCTACACCTTC | CASSVQGLRNSGYTF
TRBD1 | TRBJ1-3 | TRBV2 | NA | TGTGCCAGCAGGGGTTGGACAGGGGGGCATGGAAACACCATATATTTT | CASRGWTGGHGNTIYF
NA | TRBJ1-1 | TRBV6-5 | NA | TGTGCCAGCAGTTACTCTTCTACAGCGAACACTGAAGCTTTCTTT | CASSYSSTANTEAFF
NA | TRBJ2-7 | TRBV6-4 | NA | TGTGCCAGCAGTGACTCAAAAGGGCCCCGGGCCGAGCAGTACTTC | CASSDSKGPRAEQYF
NA | TRBJ1-2 | TRBV12-5 | NA | TGTGCTAGTGGCAGGAGCCCCCTTGGTTTTGGATATGGCTACACCTTC | CASGRSPLGFGYGYTF
NA | TRBJ1-1 | TRBV7-9 | few | TGTGCCAGCAGCAAGGACAGCCTTATGAACACTGAAGCTTTCTTT | CASSKDSLMNTEAFF
NA | TRBJ1-1 | TRBV5-1 | NA | TGCGCCAGCAGCTGGTCGGGGCTGGTCGATTCCATGAACACTGAAGCTTTCTTT | CASSWSGLVDSMNTEAFF
TRBD1 | TRBJ2-7 | TRBV4-3 | NA | TGCGCCAGCAGCCTCGGGACAGGGGTTTCCGAGCAGTACTTC | CASSLGTGVSEQYF
NA | TRBJ2-1 | TRBV7-9 | NA | TGTGCCAGCAGCATAGTCTCGGTCATACGTGACAACTCCTACAATGAGCAGTTCTTC | CASSIVSVIRDNSYNEQFF
NA | TRBJ2-3 | TRBV9 | NA | TGTGCCAGCAGCGCCCAGACTAGCACAGATACGCAGTATTTT | CASSAQTSTDTQYF
NA | TRBJ2-1 | TRBV27 | once | TGTGCCAGCAGTTCCCGGATCCACAATGAGCAGTTCTTC | CASSSRIHNEQFF
TRBD1 | TRBJ2-7 | TRBV5-4 | NA | TGTGCCAGCAGCTTGATGGGGACAGGGTTCGACGAGCAGTACTTC | CASSLMGTGFDEQYF
NA | TRBJ2-1 | TRBV7-2 | NA | TGTGCCAGCAGCCCCCCGCGTGGCAATGAGCAGTTCTTC | CASSPPRGNEQFF
NA | TRBJ2-3 | TRBV4-1 | NA | TGCGCCAGCAGCCAAGAAATGGGGCAGCGCAGCACAGATACGCAGTATTTT | CASSQEMGQRSTDTQYF
NA | TRBJ2-5 | TRBV28 | NA | TGTGCCAGCAGTCCAACAGGGAGGAGGGGGGAGACCCAGTACTTC | CASSPTGRRGETQYF
NA | TRBJ2-7 | TRBV2 | NA | TGTGCCAGCAGCGGAGAGCAGGGGATCCCCTCCTACGAGCAGTACTTC | CASSGEQGIPSYEQYF
TRBD2 | TRBJ2-7 | TRBV14 | NA | TGTGCCAGCAGCCAAATAGCGGGAGCCCTGAGTGGCGAGCAGTACTTC | CASSQIAGALSGEQYF
NA | TRBJ2-7 | TRBV7-9 | NA | TGTGCCAGCAGCCCAGGGGGAGGGCCGAGCTCCTACGAGCAGTACTTC | CASSPGGGPSSYEQYF
NA | TRBJ1-2 | TRBV4-2 | NA | TGTGCCAGCAGCCAAGTATCGGGGACGGGGGATGGCTACACCTTC | CASSQVSGTGDGYTF
TRBD2 | TRBJ2-7 | TRBV6-1 | once | TGTGCCAGCAGGGAGGGACTAGCGGGGCTTTACGAGCAGTACTTC | CASREGLAGLYEQYF
NA | TRBJ2-1 | TRBV4-3 | NA | TGCGCCAGCAGTCCTCTTCCTAAATCCTACAATGAGCAGTTCTTC | CASSPLPKSYNEQFF
TRBD2 | TRBJ2-7 | TRBV6-1 | NA | TGTGCCAGCAGAAACCCGGGACTAGTGAGCTACGAGCAGTACTTC | CASRNPGLVSYEQYF
TRBD2 | TRBJ2-7 | TRBV9 | NA | TGTGCCAGCAGTGAGGGACTAGGCGAGTACGAGCAGTACTTC | CASSEGLGEYEQYF
NA | TRBJ1-1 | TRBV6-5 | NA | TGTGCCAGCAGTTACTCGTTAACGGGGAGGACTGAAGCTTTCTTT | CASSYSLTGRTEAFF
TRBD1 | TRBJ2-7 | TRBV4-1 | NA | TGCGCCAGCAGCCATTGGACAGGGAACCACGAGCAGTACTTC | CASSHWTGNHEQYF
NA | TRBJ2-2 | TRBV7-8 | NA | TGTGCCAGCAGCTTTCTCTTACTTAACACCGGGGAGCTGTTTTTT | CASSFLLLNTGELFF
NA | TRBJ2-2 | TRBV27 | NA | TGTGCCAGCAGTCTCCCGGGGCCCGGGGAGCTGTTTTTT | CASSLPGPGELFF
NA | TRBJ2-1 | TRBV7-9 | NA | TGTGCCAGCAGCTTTAACTGGGAAGAGGACAATGAGCAGTTCTTC | CASSFNWEEDNEQFF
TRBD1 | TRBJ2-3 | TRBV27 | NA | TGTGCCAGCAGTTTACTAACGGGACAGGGTGCAGATACGCAGTATTTT | CASSLLTGQGADTQYF
NA | TRBJ2-1 | TRBV7-9 | NA | TGTGCCAGCAGCTTTTGGGACAAAAATGAGCAGTTCTTC | CASSFWDKNEQFF
NA | TRBJ1-1 | TRBV27 | NA | TGTGCCAGCAGTCCATCATACACCTTACACGAAGCTTTCTTT | CASSPSYTLHEAFF
NA | TRBJ2-1 | TRBV7-9 | NA | TGTGCCAGCAGCTTGGGGCTTCAACCCCACAATGAGCAGTTCTTC | CASSLGLQPHNEQFF
NA | TRBJ2-7 | TRBV11-2 | NA | TGTGCCAGCAGCCCAGGACTCGGGGGTCTTTTCGAGCAGTACTTC | CASSPGLGGLFEQYF
TRBD1 | TRBJ1-2 | TRBV28 | once | TGTGCCAGCAGTGACAGGGCGGTAGGCTACACCTTC | CASSDRAVGYTF
TRBD1 | TRBJ1-2 | TRBV7-2 | NA | TGTGCCAGCAGCGCCTCTTTACGGGACAGCTGGGTCATTTCGGGCTACACCTTC | CASSASLRDSWVISGYTF
NA | TRBJ2-5 | TRBV11-2 | NA | TGTGCCAGCAGGACAGGCGGTATGGCTGAGACCCAGTACTTC | CASRTGGMAETQYF
NA | TRBJ1-3 | TRBV11-2 | NA | TGTGCCAGCAGCTTAGTAGGCTCAGGGCCGATCTCTGGAAACACCATATATTTT | CASSLVGSGPISGNTIYF
NA | TRBJ1-3 | TRBV5-8 | NA | TGTGCCAGCAGCTGGGGCACAGACTTCTCTGGAAACACCATATATTTT | CASSWGTDFSGNTIYF
NA | TRBJ1-4 | TRBV15 | NA | TGTGCCACCAGCAGAGTGAGCCTCAGGGAAAAACTGTTTTTT | CATSRVSLREKLFF
NA | TRBJ2-7 | TRBV11-2 | NA | TGTGCCAGCAGCCCTCGGACTATCTTCCACGAGCAGTACTTC | CASSPRTIFHEQYF
NA | TRBJ2-7 | TRBV5-4 | NA | TGTGCCAGCAGCACGAGGGGCGGGATGAAAACCTACGAGCAGTACTTC | CASSTRGGMKTYEQYF
NA | TRBJ2-1 | TRBV20-1 | NA | TGCAGTGGGGCCCTAAATGAGCAGTTCTTC | CSGALNEQFF
NA | TRBJ2-1 | TRBV5-1 | NA | TGCGCCAGCAGCTTGGGTGGTTTAAGCTCCTACAATGAGCAGTTCTTC | CASSLGGLSSYNEQFF
NA | TRBJ2-3 | TRBV9 | NA | TGTGCCAGCAGCGGGGGGAGGACAAGAGCAGGTACGCAGTATTTT | CASSGGRTRAGTQYF
NA | TRBJ2-7 | TRBV28 | NA | TGTGCTACTACCCCCGTTCAGGGTTGGTACGAGCAGTACTTC | CATTPVQGWYEQYF
NA | TRBJ2-7 | TRBV11-2 | NA | TGTGCCAGCAGCTTATGGGGCCCGGAGGGCCACGAGCAGTACTTC | CASSLWGPEGHEQYF
TRBD2 | TRBJ2-1 | TRBV27 | NA | TGTGCCAGCAGTCCCGGGGCGGGAGGTACCTCGCATGAGCAGTTCTTC | CASSPGAGGTSHEQFF
TRBD2 | TRBJ2-3 | TRBV9 | NA | TGTGCCAGCAGCGTCTCCCTAGCGGGAGTTAAGAGCACAGATACGCAGTATTTT | CASSVSLAGVKSTDTQYF
NA | TRBJ2-6 | TRBV29-1 | NA | TGCAGCGTTGCTGAGGCCAACGTCCTGACTTTC | CSVAEANVLTF
NA | TRBJ2-1 | TRBV29-1 | NA | TGCAGCCTTAGGTCGAATGAGCAGTTCTTC | CSLRSNEQFF
NA | TRBJ1-1 | TRBV27 | NA | TGTGCCAGCAGTTTGTCGGCTAGGTTCACCAAAGCTTTCTTT | CASSLSARFTKAFF
NA | TRBJ2-7 | TRBV7-9 | NA | TGTGCCAGCAGCTTAGAGGAGGTTGGGACAACCTACGAGCAGTACTTC | CASSLEEVGTTYEQYF
NA | TRBJ1-2 | TRBV4-1 | NA | TGCGCCAGCAGCCTCCGAGAGGTGGGTAACTATGGCTACACCTTC | CASSLREVGNYGYTF
NA | TRBJ2-5 | TRBV11-3 | NA | TGTGCCAGCAGCCGGGGAATCCAAGAGACCCAGTACTTC | CASSRGIQETQYF